The rows below give T cell receptor beta chains drawn from one sample of a study of T cell repertoires in cytomegalovirus infection. One entry per CDR3 protein, called by TCRdb with MiXCR from the reads. This table has some 280,000 distinct CDR3 sequences, roughly an eighth appearing once. Input material: PBMCs. Receptors were obtained from a human donor in good health (CMV status not recorded). Some clones in this sample may be carry-over from other donors' samples. CDR3s include the opening cysteine and the closing phenylalanine or tryptophan. A D gene is named only where the DNA matches it firmly. Expanded clones get a size class; other rows say once, few or many, or leave the size out.

d_call | j_call | v_call | clone_size | cdr3_nt | cdr3_aa
NA | TRBJ2-1 | TRBV29-1 | NA | TGCAGCGCCCGTCCACAGGAAAATGAGCAGTTCTTC | CSARPQENEQFF
TRBD1 | TRBJ2-7 | TRBV19 | few | TGTGCCAGTAGCCTCCCGGGACAGGGGTACTACGAGCAGTACTTC | CASSLPGQGYYEQYF
TRBD2 | TRBJ2-5 | TRBV4-1 | few | TGCGCCAGCAGCCAAAGCCTTTTGCGGGGGGACCAAGAGACCCAGTACTTC | CASSQSLLRGDQETQYF
NA | TRBJ2-5 | TRBV7-2 | many | TGTGCCAGCAGCTTAGTTGCGGGGAGTGGGGAGACCCAGTACTTC | CASSLVAGSGETQYF
TRBD1 | TRBJ1-1 | TRBV6-6 | NA | TGTGCCAGCACCGGACAGGGGGCGCTGGTAACTGAAGCTTTCTTT | CASTGQGALVTEAFF
NA | TRBJ1-2 | TRBV29-1 | NA | TGCAGCGCCGAGTCAGGCTATGGCTACACCTTC | CSAESGYGYTF
NA | TRBJ2-5 | TRBV29-1 | many | TGCAGCGTTGGAGGAGAGACCCAGTACTTC | CSVGGETQYF
NA | TRBJ1-2 | TRBV29-1 | few | TGCAGCGTTGCAGAATGGGACGGATATGGCTACACCTTC | CSVAEWDGYGYTF
TRBD1 | TRBJ2-5 | TRBV5-1 | NA | TGCGCCAGCAGCACTACAGGGGAAAACCAAGAGACCCAGTACTTC | CASSTTGENQETQYF
NA | TRBJ1-2 | TRBV7-2 | many | TGTGCCAGCAGCTTAGGTGGTTCGGGGCTGGGCTACACCTTC | CASSLGGSGLGYTF
TRBD2 | TRBJ2-3 | TRBV7-2 | many | TGTGCCAGCAGAGAAAAGACGGGAGGGTCAGATACGCAGTATTTT | CASREKTGGSDTQYF